The T cell receptor (beta chain) under discussion was sequenced for a study of metastatic and nonmetastatic thyroid tumors. TCRdb re-analyzed the PCR reads through MiXCR. The sample includes 30,000 or so clones, approximately 16% of them seen just once. This clone occurred many times. Its cognate antigen is unknown. A much larger clone lies a single base off, so this may be a read error. Not a single patient had been given any form of treatment at any point before undergoing thyroid surgery. General study results and limits: A significant increase in TCR beta diversity was reportedly seen in malignant thyroid tumors relative to benign nodules, in blood and tumor.

The sample consisted of blood. The TCR comes from a female donor with papillary thyroid cancer or a benign thyroid nodule (not recorded which). Some clones in this sample may be carry-over from other donors' samples.

DNA for the CDR3: TGTGCCAGCAGTCCCAACAGGGACAGTCCTAATGAAAAACTGTTTTTT. This translates into CASSPNRDSPNEKLFF. V usage is TRBV12-3 or TRBV12-4 and J usage is TRBJ1-4; 7 bases line up with TRBD1. This CDR3 has 16 amino acids. The ends lost 5 bases at V and 3 bases at J; junction bases unmatched: 9.